Presented here are 12 T cell receptor beta chains from one specimen sequenced in a study of tumor-infiltrating lymphocytes in primary liver carcinoma. Unsorted whole blood supplied the blood RNA, and germline DNA was isolated too. A primer matching the constant region was used to make TCR beta cDNA from approximately 500 ng of total RNA. Sequencing libraries for TCR beta derived from three nested multiplex PCR rounds that used slightly modified ARM-PCR. The two initial PCR rounds, about 9 cycles each, used TRBV1-TRBV30 forward and C-beta reverse primers. TCRdb ran MiXCR on the multiplex PCR reads and lists one entry per CDR3 protein. The table has nearly 200,000 distinct CDR3 sequences, 65% seen once. The sample consisted of peripheral blood. Receptors were obtained from an older woman with primary liver carcinoma and hepatitis B virus infection.

With regard to this clonotype: A much larger clone lies a single base off, so this may be a read error. This chain uses TRBV6-5 with TRBJ2-7; possibly TRBD2 for D (5 bases). The CDR3 runs 12 residues. CDR1 and CDR2 from the germline V gene are MNHEY and SVGAGI. CDR3 in DNA: TGTGCCAGCAGGGATCAAGACTACGGGCAGTACTTC. This gives the protein CASRDQDYGQYF.

Comments on this clonotype: A read error may account for a junction end that differs from germline. The CDR3 reads CDSSPSYEKLFF. DNA of the CDR3: TGTGACAGCAGCCCTAGCTACGAAAAACTGTTTTTT. This chain joins TRBV11-2 and TRBJ1-4; D is uncertain. The CDR3 has 12 residues. Looked up from germline, CDR1 is SGHAT and CDR2 is FQNNGV.

To note about this clonotype: One end of the junction does not line up with germline, which may come from a read error. The chain couples TRBV11-2 to TRBJ2-1, with 9 bases lining up with TRBD2. The germline gives CDR1 SGHAT, CDR2 FQNNGV. The CDR3 is 17 residues long. CDR3 sequence (DNA): TGTGCCAGCAACTTAAAGGGCCTAGCGGGGCCCCCCAATGAGCAGTTCTTC. Translating gives CASNLKGLAGPPNEQFF.

The rearrangement links TRBV28 to TRBJ2-4, with 11 bases fitting TRBD2. V was clipped by 6 bases and J by 8 bases; unmatched bases: 12. CDR1 and CDR2 (germline): MDHEN, SYDVKM. The CDR3 has 16 residues. CDR3 loop: CASSVLSGRDGDIQYF. The CDR3 DNA follows: TGTGCCAGCAGCGTCCTTAGCGGGAGGGATGGGGACATTCAGTACTTC.

This clonotype was observed many times. V and J are TRBV11-3 and TRBJ1-1; maybe TRBD1 (5 bases). The CDR3 runs 14 residues. The V and J ends lost 4 bases and 3 bases respectively, with 12 bases between them. The germline CDR1 and CDR2 sequences are SGHNT and YENEEA. DNA of the CDR3: TGTGCCAGCAGCTACGGGGGGTCGGACACTGAAGCTTTCTTT. Protein sequence: CASSYGGSDTEAFF.

With regard to this clonotype: This may be a read error, as it is one base from a much larger clone. V and J are TRBV12-3 or TRBV12-4 and TRBJ2-3, with 7 bases fitting TRBD2. The CDR3 length is 18 residues. CDR3 nucleotide sequence: TGTGTCAGCAGTCACGAGCTAGGATTAGCGGGCGACACAGATACGCAGTATTTT. Translation: CVSSHELGLAGDTDTQYF.

In this sample, this clonotype turned up a few times. This chain uses TRBV5-6 with TRBJ2-2; tentative D call: TRBD1 (6 bases). In germline, CDR1 is SGHDT, CDR2 YYEEEE. Trimming removed 6 bases at V and 5 bases at J, with 8 bases between. The CDR3 runs to 12 residues. The CDR3 is CASNTGTGELFF. CDR3 DNA sequence: TGTGCCAGCAACACAGGGACCGGGGAGCTGTTTTTT.

A word on this clonotype: Being one base from a much bigger clone, this may be a read error. DNA for the CDR3: TGTGCCAGCAGTTACGACCAAGGATCGGGTTCACCCCTCCACTTT. Amino acid sequence: CASSYDQGSGSPLHF. The V call is TRBV6-6, the J call TRBJ1-6, with D unclear. With 2 bases removed from V and 9 bases from J, the gap between germline ends came to 14 bases. This CDR3 has 15 amino acids. Germline CDR1 MNHNY, CDR2 SVGAGI (reference sequence).

The CDR3 DNA follows: TGTGCCAGCAGCTTAGCCGGGACTAGCGGGAGCAATGAGCAGTTCTTC. Translated, it gives CASSLAGTSGSNEQFF. The chain has TRBV11-2 and TRBJ2-1, with 14 positions matching TRBD2. Unmatched junction bases numbered 2, after V lost 1 base and J lost 6 bases. The CDR3 extends over 16 amino acids. The germline V gene encodes CDR1 SGHAT and CDR2 FQNNGV.

Points on this clonotype: A clone one base away is much larger, so this may be a read error. The chain couples TRBV4-1 to TRBJ1-5, with unresolved D. This CDR3 has 15 amino acids. CDR1 and CDR2 from the germline V gene are MGHRA and YSYEKL. The CDR3 reads CASSQEVLGNHPQHF. In nucleotides, the CDR3 is TGCGCCAGCAGCCAAGAAGTTCTAGGGAATCACCCCCAGCATTTT.

As regards this clonotype: At one end the junction does not follow the germline gene, possibly because of a read error. This chain connects TRBV7-8 to TRBJ2-7; D tentatively fits TRBD1 or TRBD2 (5 bases each). Germline V lookup: CDR1 SGHVS, CDR2 FQNEAQ. The CDR3 runs 15 residues. The CDR3 nucleotides read TGTGCCGGCAGCTTAGCCCCAGGGAGCTCCTACGAGCAGTACTTC. Residues: CAGSLAPGSSYEQYF.

Ten or more counts support this clonotype. The chain couples TRBV29-1 to TRBJ2-3, with 7 bases identical to TRBD2. This CDR3 is 14 amino acids long. V lost 7 bases to trimming and J lost 0 bases; unmatched junction nucleotides: 7. Germline-derived CDR1 and CDR2 are SQVTM and ANQGSEA. CDR3 in DNA: TGCAGCGCTGACAGCGGGATTAGCACAGATACGCAGTATTTT. Translation gives CSADSGISTDTQYF.